The 11 T cell receptor beta chains below come from one sample, sequenced in a study of blood T cell repertoires in COVID-19. TCRdb's table, derived via immunoSEQ multiplex PCR, lists solely in-frame clones and lacks some. The sample has about 160,000 clones; about 86% are singletons. The sequenced sample consisted of peripheral blood. These receptors were collected from a woman between 70 and 85 years old with COVID-19, enrolled during active disease.

This chain joins TRBV29-1 and TRBJ2-7, with TRBD1 matching 8 bases. The V and J ends lost 7 bases and 5 bases, in that order; junction bases with no gene match: 10. CDR3 length: 13 residues. Germline lookup yields CDR1 SQVTM and CDR2 ANQGSEA. CDR3 residues: CSAARTGSDEQYF. CDR3 nucleotides: TGCAGCGCCGCCCGGACAGGGAGCGACGAGCAGTACTTC.

This clone was observed once. The chain employs TRBV7-9 and TRBJ1-5; 9 bases map to TRBD1. Looked up from germline, CDR1 is SEHNR and CDR2 is FQNEAQ (reference sequence). The CDR3 consists of 16 residues. The V and J ends lost 4 bases and 2 bases, in that order; junction bases with no gene match: 6. This CDR3 reads CASSSTDRGGNQPQHF. In DNA form, the CDR3 reads TGTGCCAGCAGCTCAACGGACAGGGGAGGCAATCAGCCCCAGCATTTT.

This rearrangement joins TRBV6-5 to TRBJ2-1; TRBD2 aligns across 8 bases. In germline, CDR1 is MNHEY, CDR2 SVGAGI. The CDR3 has 16 residues. The trim removed 0 bases at V and 8 bases at J, leaving 9 bases unmatched. As DNA, the CDR3 is TGTGCCAGCAGTTACTCCGGGGGGGGGCCGTTGGATGAGCAGTTCTTC. This translates into CASSYSGGGPLDEQFF.

The V call is TRBV18, the J call TRBJ2-1; TRBD2 aligns across 10 bases. Germline V gene sequence: CDR1 KGHSH, CDR2 LQKENI. CDR3 size: 15 residues. V was clipped by 4 bases and J by 4 bases; unmatched bases: 4. The CDR3 loop reads CASSLLAGSYNEQFF. In nucleotides, the CDR3 is TGTGCCAGCTCACTACTAGCGGGGAGTTACAATGAGCAGTTCTTC. Full variable domain (outside the CDR3, taken from reference TRBV18 and TRBJ2-1): NAGVMQNPRHLVRRRGQEARLRCSPMKGHSHVYWYRQLPEEGLKFMVYLQKENIIDESGMPKERFSAEFPKEGPSILRIQQVVRGDSAAYFCASSLLAGSYNEQFFGPGTRLTVL.

This chain connects TRBV5-1 to TRBJ2-7, with 9 bases identical to TRBD1. Per germline, CDR1 SGHRS and CDR2 YFSETQ. V dropped 4 bases and J dropped 4; count of bases not matched to a gene: 3. This CDR3 is built from 13 residues. The CDR3 DNA reads as TGCGCCAGCAGCGGTGGACAGGGGTACGAGCAGTACTTC. It specifies CASSGGQGYEQYF.

The chain links TRBV14 to TRBJ1-1; D unresolved. Germline assignment: CDR1 SGHDN and CDR2 FVKESK. The length of the CDR3 is 13 residues. The V gene lost 2 bases and the J gene lost 11 bases, with 15 bases spanning the gap. CDR3 coding DNA: TGTGCCAGCAGCCAACCTGGACGGGGTACGGCTTTCTTT. Its translation is CASSQPGRGTAFF. Variable domain in full (rest from reference TRBV14 and TRBJ1-1): EAGVTQFPSHSVIEKGQTVTLRCDPISGHDNLYWYRRVMGKEIKFLLHFVKESKQDESGMPNNRFLAERTGGTYSTLKVQPAELEDSGVYFCASSQPGRGTAFFGQGTRLTVV.

This clone was picked up one time. The chain has TRBV7-2 and TRBJ1-2; D is possibly TRBD1 (6 bases). Between the trimmed V and J ends, which lost 1 base and 6 bases, there was a span of 12 bases. The CDR3 loop spans 14 amino acids. Germline assignment: CDR1 SGHTA and CDR2 FQGNSA. The CDR3 reads CASSLGPGAHGYTF. CDR3 coding DNA: TGTGCCAGCAGCTTAGGGCCAGGGGCCCATGGCTACACCTTC.

This clone was detected only once. This rearrangement joins TRBV7-9 to TRBJ2-7; D is undetermined. The germline V and J ends were trimmed by 1 base and 3 bases, with 10 bases remaining between them. Germline lookup yields CDR1 SEHNR and CDR2 FQNEAQ (reference sequence). The CDR3 totals 14 residues. This CDR3 is CASSLGRQSYEQYF. In DNA, the CDR3 is TGTGCCAGCAGCTTAGGGCGGCAGAGCTACGAGCAGTACTTC.

The chain couples TRBV6-1 to TRBJ2-7, with 9 bases identical to TRBD2. The CDR3 totals 14 residues. The germline gives CDR1 MNHNS, CDR2 SASEGT. V trimming: 2 bases; J trimming: 6 bases; junction bases outside the gene matches: 5. The CDR3 reads CASSERGGAFEQYF. The CDR3 coding sequence is TGTGCCAGCAGTGAACGCGGGGGGGCCTTCGAGCAGTACTTC.

V usage is TRBV2 and J usage is TRBJ1-2, with 9 bases fitting TRBD1. Germline V gene lookup returns CDR1 SNHLY and CDR2 FYNNEI. Trimming at V came to 5 bases and at J to 2 bases, leaving 3 bases not matched to a gene. The CDR3 totals 14 residues. In DNA, the CDR3 is TGTGCCAGCAGTTCCACAGGGGGCAACTATGGCTACACCTTC. Amino acid sequence: CASSSTGGNYGYTF.

The chain combines TRBV7-9 with TRBJ1-1; D is ambiguous. Germline V gene sequence: CDR1 SEHNR, CDR2 FQNEAQ (reference sequence). This CDR3 has 11 amino acids. V was shortened by 5 bases and J by 8 bases, with 9 bases between the two germline ends. The CDR3 DNA reads as TGTGCCAGCAGCCCAAGAACAGAAGCTTTCTTT. Translating it yields CASSPRTEAFF.